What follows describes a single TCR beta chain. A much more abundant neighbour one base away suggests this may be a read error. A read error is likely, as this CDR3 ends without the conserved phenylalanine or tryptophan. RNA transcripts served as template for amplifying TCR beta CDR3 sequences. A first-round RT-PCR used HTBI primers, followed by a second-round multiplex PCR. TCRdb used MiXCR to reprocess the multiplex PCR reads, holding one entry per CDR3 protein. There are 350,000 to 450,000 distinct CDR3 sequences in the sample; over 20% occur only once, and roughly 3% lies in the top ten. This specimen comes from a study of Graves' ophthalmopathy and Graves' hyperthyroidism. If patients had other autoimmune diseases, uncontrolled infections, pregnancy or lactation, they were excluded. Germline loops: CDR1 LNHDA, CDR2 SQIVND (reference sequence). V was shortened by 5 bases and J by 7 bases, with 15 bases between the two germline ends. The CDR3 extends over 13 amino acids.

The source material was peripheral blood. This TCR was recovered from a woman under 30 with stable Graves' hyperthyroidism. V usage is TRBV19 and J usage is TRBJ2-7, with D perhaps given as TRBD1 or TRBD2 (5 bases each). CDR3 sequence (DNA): TGTGCCAGTAGTGCCGGGGCCTTGGGTGAGCAGTACTAC. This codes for CASSAGALGEQYY.